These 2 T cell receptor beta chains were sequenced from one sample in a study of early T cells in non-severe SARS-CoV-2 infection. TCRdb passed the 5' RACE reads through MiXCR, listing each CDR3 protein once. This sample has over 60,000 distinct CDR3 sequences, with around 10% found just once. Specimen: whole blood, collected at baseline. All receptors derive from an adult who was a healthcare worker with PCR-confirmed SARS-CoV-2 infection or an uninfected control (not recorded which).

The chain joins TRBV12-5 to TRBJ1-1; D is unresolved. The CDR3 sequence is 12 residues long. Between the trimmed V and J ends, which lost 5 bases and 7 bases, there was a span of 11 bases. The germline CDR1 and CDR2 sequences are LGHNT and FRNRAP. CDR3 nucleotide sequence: TGTGCTAGTGGTCCGGATTACGATGAAGCTTTCTTT. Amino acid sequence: CASGPDYDEAFF.

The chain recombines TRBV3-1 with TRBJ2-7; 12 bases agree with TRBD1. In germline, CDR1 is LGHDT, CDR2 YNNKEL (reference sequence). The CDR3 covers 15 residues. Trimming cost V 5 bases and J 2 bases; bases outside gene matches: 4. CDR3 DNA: TGTGCCAGCAGCTACGGGACAGGGGGCACCTACGAGCAGTACTTC. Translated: CASSYGTGGTYEQYF.